This TCR beta chain emerged from a study of quantifying T cell responses using KT2 cells. About the study: RNA was reverse transcribed with TCR alpha and beta constant-region primers.

A single-stranded UMI oligo with SP2 sequence was ligated to cDNA 3' ends. The first PCR ran approximately 4 cycles with an equimolar RC1.1 and RC1.2 beta primer mix. TCRdb reprocessed the UMI-ligation and nested PCR reads via MiXCR and lists one record per CDR3 protein. The repertoire holds tens of thousands of distinct CDR3 sequences, with 11% as singletons. This CDR3 spans 14 amino acids. Germline V gene sequence: CDR1 MNHNS, CDR2 SASEGT. V shed 3 bases and J shed 5 bases, with 13 bases lying between them. Only a few counts were recorded for this clonotype. V and J are TRBV6-1 and TRBJ2-5; D is possibly TRBD2 (7 bases). Sequencing used PBMCs spiked with cells of the T cell clone KT2. This clonotype originated in a human donor. The CDR3 here is CASSDGGGAETQYF. Written as DNA, the CDR3 is TGTGCCAGCAGTGATGGGGGGGGGGCCGAGACCCAGTACTTC.